These T cell receptor beta chains were read from a single sample in a study of shared clonotypes between healthy human individuals. Data came from immunoSEQ multiplex PCR; TCRdb stores just in-frame clones and leaves some out. The sample has around 1.6 million clones; nearly 99% are singletons. Sequenced: naive CD4+ T cells sorted from blood. The receptors were gathered from a man aged 25 to 40 in good health. The CDR3 runs from the conserved cysteine through the conserved F or W. The D gene is left open where the match is weak. Some rows have no size entry. The others give once, few or many, or a class for an expanded clone.

TRBV7-2	.	TRBJ2-2	.	TGTGCCAGCAGCTCAGGGGTAACCGGGGAGCTGTTTTTT	CASSSGVTGELFF
TRBV19	.	TRBJ2-1	.	TGTGCCAGTAGTATAGATCGTACAGCCTCCTACAATGAGCAGTTCTTC	CASSIDRTASYNEQFF
TRBV5-1	.	TRBJ1-1	TRBD1	TGCGCCAGCAGCCCGAGACAGGGGGCAAACACTGAAGCTTTCTTT	CASSPRQGANTEAFF
TRBV5-1	.	TRBJ2-5	TRBD1	TGCGCCAGCTCCGAACAGGGGGCATACCAAGAGACCCAGTACTTC	CASSEQGAYQETQYF
TRBV7-2	.	TRBJ2-7	.	TGTGCCAGCAGCTTAGTGGCAGGGAGCTCCTACGAGCAGTACTTC	CASSLVAGSSYEQYF
TRBV6-5	once	TRBJ1-2	.	TGTGCCAGCAGCCGAGTGGACAGTTGGAAGGAACCCCAACTGTTC	CASSRVDSWKEPQLF
TRBV4-1	.	TRBJ2-1	.	TGCGCCAGCAGCCAAGAGGGGTGGCTTTTACAGTTCTTC	CASSQEGWLLQFF
TRBV5-1	once	TRBJ2-5	TRBD1	TGCGCCAGCACCGGGACAGCCCAAGAGACCCAGTACTTC	CASTGTAQETQYF
TRBV19	once	TRBJ2-5	.	TGTGCCAGCGGCCCGGGGCCAGAGACCCAGTACTTC	CASGPGPETQYF
TRBV5-1	.	TRBJ2-7	TRBD1	TGCGCCAGCAGCTTGACTGGGGACAGGGCACGCGAGCAGTACTTC	CASSLTGDRAREQYF
TRBV27	.	TRBJ2-3	TRBD2	TGTGCCAGCAGTTTACGGGCGGGAGGACCCCCTAGCACAGATACGCAGTATTTT	CASSLRAGGPPSTDTQYF
TRBV5-6	.	TRBJ2-3	TRBD2	TGTGCCAGCAGTTTGAGCGGGAGTCGGACAGATACGCAGTATTTT	CASSLSGSRTDTQYF
TRBV2	.	TRBJ1-1	.	TGTGCCAGCACGGCCTCGCGGGGCACTGAAGCTTTCTTT	CASTASRGTEAFF
TRBV5-1	few	TRBJ2-7	TRBD1	TGCGCCAGCAGCGTGGGACAGGGGCGCTACGAGCAGTACTTC	CASSVGQGRYEQYF
TRBV18	.	TRBJ2-7	.	TGTGCCAGCTCACCTTCTTCGATCCTCTCCTACGAGCAGTACTTC	CASSPSSILSYEQYF
TRBV9	.	TRBJ1-5	.	TGTGCCAGCAGCCTGGGGGGCAGCTTTGATCAGCCCCAGCATTTT	CASSLGGSFDQPQHF
TRBV30	.	TRBJ1-4	.	TGTGCCTGGACGGGGGCCCTTAATGAAAAACTGTTTTTT	CAWTGALNEKLFF